This T cell receptor (beta chain) was profiled in a study of shared clonotypes between healthy human individuals. The CDR3 loop spans 13 amino acids. V lost 4 bases, J lost 4 bases, and 4 bases stayed unmatched. Germline CDR1 SGHRS, CDR2 YFSETQ. Some clones are missing from TCRdb's copy, which holds only in-frame ones; the method was immunoSEQ multiplex PCR. The data show more than 2 million clones, roughly 94% seen once. This sequence was found in a man younger than 30 in good health. Material for sequencing was naive CD4+ T cells sorted from blood. Specified subset: CD45RA+ positively selected. J is TRBJ1-2 and V is TRBV5-1; TRBD1 matches at 7 bases. CDR3 sequence reads: CASSPRDSYGYTF. The CDR3 bases are TGCGCCAGCAGCCCTCGGGACAGCTATGGCTACACCTTC.